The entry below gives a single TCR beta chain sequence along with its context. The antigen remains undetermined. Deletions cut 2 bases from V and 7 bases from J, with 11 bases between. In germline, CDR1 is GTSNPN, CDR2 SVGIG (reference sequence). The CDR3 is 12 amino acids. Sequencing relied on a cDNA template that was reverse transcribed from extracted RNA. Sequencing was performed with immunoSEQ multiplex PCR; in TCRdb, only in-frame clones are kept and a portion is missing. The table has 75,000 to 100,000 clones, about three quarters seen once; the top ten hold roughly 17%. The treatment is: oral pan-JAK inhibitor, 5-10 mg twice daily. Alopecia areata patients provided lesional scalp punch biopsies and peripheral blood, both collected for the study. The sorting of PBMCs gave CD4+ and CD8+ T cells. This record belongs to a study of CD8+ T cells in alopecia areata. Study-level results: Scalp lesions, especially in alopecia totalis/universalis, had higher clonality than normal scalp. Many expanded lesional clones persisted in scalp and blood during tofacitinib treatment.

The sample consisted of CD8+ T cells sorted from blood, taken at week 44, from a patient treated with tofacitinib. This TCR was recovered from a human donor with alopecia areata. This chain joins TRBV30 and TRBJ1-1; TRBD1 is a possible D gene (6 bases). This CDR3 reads CAWSRGAGEAFF. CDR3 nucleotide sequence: TGTGCCTGGAGTCGGGGGGCGGGTGAAGCTTTCTTT.